Listed here are 32 T cell receptor beta chains from one sample, sequenced in a study of T cells in localized non-small cell lung cancer. The method was immunoSEQ multiplex PCR; TCRdb's version includes in-frame clones alone and lacks a portion of them. This repertoire shows around 3,100 clones, around 27% found once; its top ten account for about 8.2%. The sample consisted of normal lung tissue next to the tumor, taken before any cancer treatment. These receptors all stem from a woman aged 35-75 years with stage I lung adenocarcinoma.

This chain connects TRBV30 to TRBJ1-2, with 7 positions matching TRBD1. Germline CDR1 reads GTSNPN; CDR2 reads SVGIG (reference sequence). J gave up 5 bases and V 1 base, and 4 bases lay outside the gene matches. This CDR3 contains 13 residues. The CDR3: CAWSAGQWYGYTF. In DNA, the CDR3 is TGTGCCTGGAGTGCGGGACAGTGGTATGGCTACACCTTC.

This clone rates as large. The chain uses TRBV18 and TRBJ1-2; D might be TRBD1 (5 bases). Germline CDR1 and CDR2: KGHSH and LQKENI. V was shortened by 3 bases and J by 2 bases, with 10 bases between the two germline ends. The CDR3 extends over 14 amino acids. This chain's CDR3 is CASSPGTENYGYTF. CDR3 DNA sequence: TGTGCCAGCTCACCGGGGACGGAAAACTATGGCTACACCTTC.

The chain combines TRBV19 with TRBJ1-1, with 8 bases identical to TRBD1. Germline V gene data show CDR1 as LNHDA and CDR2 as SQIVND (reference sequence). The CDR3 has 14 residues. With V trimmed by 5 bases and J by 8 bases, 10 bases remained unmatched. In DNA, the CDR3 is TGTGCCAGTAGTGAACGACAGGGGTTGAAGGAAGCTTTCTTT. Translating it yields CASSERQGLKEAFF.

This clone was counted a few times. This CDR3 is CSGHAEANTEAFF. CDR3 nucleotide sequence: TGCAGCGGGCACGCAGAGGCGAACACTGAAGCTTTCTTT. The chain has TRBV29-1 and TRBJ1-1, with D unresolved. The V gene's germline CDR1 is SQVTM and CDR2 ANQGSEA. V was pared by 7 bases and J by 1 base, with 13 bases between. The CDR3 extends over 13 amino acids.

A single count supports this clone. This rearrangement joins TRBV19 to TRBJ1-5, with TRBD1 as a possible D gene (6 bases). Trimming took 2 bases from V and 2 from J, leaving 10 bases between them. Germline V gene sequence: CDR1 LNHDA, CDR2 SQIVND (reference sequence). There are 15 residues in the CDR3. Here the CDR3 reads CASSIWGAGNQPQHF. The CDR3 region has the DNA TGTGCCAGTAGTATATGGGGGGCCGGCAATCAGCCCCAGCATTTT. Drawing the rest from reference TRBV19 and TRBJ1-5, the complete variable domain is DGGITQSPKYLFRKEGQNVTLSCEQNLNHDAMYWYRQDPGQGLRLIYYSQIVNDFQKGDIAEGYSVSREKKESFPLTVTSAQKNPTAFYLCASSIWGAGNQPQHFGDGTRLSIL.

The chain is built from TRBV7-5 and TRBJ1-2. TRBV7-5 is a listed pseudogene. This CDR3 has 14 amino acids. The CDR3: CASSFLSSNYGYTF. The CDR3, as DNA: TGTGCCAGCAGCTTCTTGTCGTCTAACTATGGCTACACCTTC.

The rearrangement joins TRBV5-1 to TRBJ2-2, with 8 bases identical to TRBD2. This CDR3 contains 14 residues. The germline V gene has CDR1 SGHRS and CDR2 YFSETQ. With V trimmed by 4 bases and J by 1 base, 0 bases remained unmatched. CDR3 DNA: TGCGCCAGCAGCGCGGGGGGGAACACCGGGGAGCTGTTTTTT. As protein: CASSAGGNTGELFF.

This clone was seen more than once but under ten times. The chain is built from TRBV27 and TRBJ2-7, with 7 bases matching TRBD1. Trimming cost V 5 bases and J 2 bases; bases outside gene matches: 9. The length of the CDR3 is 15 residues. Germline CDR1 and CDR2: MNHEY and SMNVEV (reference sequence). The CDR3 nucleotides read TGTGCCAGCAGTACTCGACGACAGGGACCCTACGAGCAGTACTTC. It translates to CASSTRRQGPYEQYF.

The J gene is TRBJ1-1, the V gene TRBV12-5; 7 bases align to TRBD1. CDR3 length: 13 residues. CDR1 and CDR2 from the germline V gene are LGHNT and FRNRAP. CDR3 protein: CASRGQENTEAFF. The CDR3 bases are TGTGCCAGCCGAGGACAGGAGAACACTGAAGCTTTCTTT.

V is TRBV4-1 and J is TRBJ2-5, with TRBD2 matching over 14 bases. The germline CDR1 and CDR2 sequences are MGHRA and YSYEKL. CDR3 length equals 18 residues. J was trimmed by 4 bases and V by 2 bases; bases with no gene match: 9. The CDR3 nucleotides are TGCGCCAGCAGCCAAAGATTTGGACTAGCGGGGGGTAGAGAGACCCAGTACTTC. This sequence encodes CASSQRFGLAGGRETQYF.

The chain combines TRBV18 with TRBJ1-2; D not resolved. Trimming removed 3 bases at V and 0 bases at J, with 8 bases between. The CDR3 totals 14 residues. Germline values: CDR1 KGHSH, CDR2 LQKENI. CDR3 DNA sequence: TGTGCCAGCTCACCGACGGGCACTAACTATGGCTACACCTTC. Amino acid sequence: CASSPTGTNYGYTF.

This clone was recorded a few times. The rearrangement links TRBV11-3 to TRBJ2-1; D is tentatively TRBD1 or TRBD2 (5 bases each). The length of the CDR3 is 15 residues. V was shortened by 5 bases and J by 7 bases, with 18 bases between the two germline ends. Germline assignment: CDR1 SGHNT and CDR2 YENEEA. The DNA for the CDR3 is TGTGCCAGCAGCGCGCTGGGGGTTGGTGGTAATGAGCAGTTCTTC. Translating gives CASSALGVGGNEQFF.

The J gene is TRBJ2-5, the V gene TRBV9, with 8 bases that match TRBD2. The junction had 9 bases not matched to a gene; V was cut back by 3 bases and J by 5 bases. CDR1 is SGDLS and CDR2 is YYNGEE in the germline V gene. The CDR3 extends over 15 amino acids. The CDR3 DNA is TGTGCCAGCAGCGCCGGGGGGGCCGAGGAGGAGACCCAGTACTTC. Its protein product is CASSAGGAEEETQYF.

This clone is medium-sized by share. V usage is TRBV11-3 and J usage is TRBJ2-1, with 7 bases that match TRBD2. The junction had 5 bases not matched to a gene; V was cut back by 1 base and J by 8 bases. This CDR3 has 14 amino acids. Germline V CDR1 and CDR2: SGHNT, YENEEA. This chain's CDR3 is CASSLGLAGDEQFF. The CDR3 region has the DNA TGTGCCAGCAGCTTAGGTCTTGCGGGGGATGAGCAGTTCTTC.

The chain carries TRBV18 and TRBJ1-4; D gene unclear. V shed 5 bases and J shed 4 bases, with 14 bases lying between them. Germline V gene data show CDR1 as KGHSH and CDR2 as LQKENI. The CDR3 loop spans 15 amino acids. The CDR3 DNA reads as TGTGCCAGCTCAATGTACTCGGGGAATAATGAAAAACTGTTTTTT. Translated, it gives CASSMYSGNNEKLFF.

The chain employs TRBV7-5 and TRBJ1-5. TRBV7-5 is a pseudogene locus. The CDR3 length is 14 residues. The CDR3 bases are TGTGCCAGCAGGCCGGGGGTGGGCAATCAGCCCCAGCATTTT. It codes for CASRPGVGNQPQHF.

The genes are TRBV11-3 and TRBJ2-7; TRBD2 agrees at 8 bases. After removal of 3 bases from V and 2 bases from J, the junction contained 15 bases not matched to a gene. Per the germline V gene, CDR1 is SGHNT and CDR2 is YENEEA. The CDR3 has 18 amino acids. The chain's CDR3 is CASSLSVMQWRGAYEQYF. The CDR3 region has the DNA TGTGCCAGCAGCTTGAGTGTAATGCAATGGCGGGGGGCCTACGAGCAGTACTTC. The full variable domain, with the rest looked up from reference TRBV11-3 and TRBJ2-7, is EAGVVQSPRYKIIEKKQPVAFWCNPISGHNTLYWYLQNLGQGPELLIRYENEEAVDDSQLPKDRFSAERLKGVDSTLKIQPAELGDSAVYLCASSLSVMQWRGAYEQYFGPGTRLTVT.

By share, this clone counts as large. The chain combines TRBV19 with TRBJ1-5, with 8 bases aligning to TRBD1. The CDR3 totals 13 residues. The germline V gene has CDR1 LNHDA and CDR2 SQIVND (reference sequence). V shed 10 bases, J shed 5 bases, and the junction held 7 bases outside the gene matches. The CDR3 is CATGTQGDQPQHF. As DNA, the CDR3 is TGTGCCACTGGAACACAGGGGGATCAGCCCCAGCATTTT.

This clone came up a few times. This chain links TRBV23-1 with TRBJ1-2; possible D gene TRBD1, 6 bases. TRBV23-1 is assigned to the ORF class and has an uncertain function. V lost 6 bases and J 6 bases, leaving 14 bases between the germline ends. The CDR3 consists of 13 residues. This CDR3 reads CASSLQGGDGYTF. The CDR3 region has the DNA TGCGCCAGCAGCTTACAGGGAGGAGATGGCTACACCTTC.

The rearrangement uses TRBV4-1 and TRBJ2-1; D unclear. The CDR3 sequence is 16 residues long. The germline CDR1 and CDR2 sequences are MGHRA and YSYEKL. V was trimmed by 0 bases and J by 5 bases, leaving 14 bases between them. The CDR3 protein is CASSQDVAEAHNEQFF. The DNA for the CDR3 is TGCGCCAGCAGCCAAGATGTAGCCGAGGCGCACAATGAGCAGTTCTTC.

This clone turned up a few times. The genes are TRBV2 and TRBJ2-3; TRBD1 might be the D (5 bases). Germline lookup yields CDR1 SNHLY and CDR2 FYNNEI. V lost 2 bases, J lost 1 base, and 7 bases lay in between. This CDR3 is 14 amino acids long. For the CDR3, the DNA is TGTGCCAGCAGTGAAAGGGGCGGCACAGATACGCAGTATTTT. It yields the protein CASSERGGTDTQYF.

A word on this clone: Its ends do not fully match the called genes, so a read error is possible. Here the CDR3 DNA reads TGTGCCTGGAGTGTACCCGGGACAGGGAGATACGTTTTC. Protein: CAWSVPGTGRYVF. The J gene is TRBJ2-7, the V gene TRBV30, with TRBD1 identical over 9 bases. This CDR3 has 13 residues. Germline V lookup: CDR1 GTSNPN, CDR2 SVGIG (reference sequence).

This chain links TRBV18 with TRBJ1-5, with 7 bases aligning to TRBD1. Trimming removed 5 bases from V and 3 bases from J; junction bases left unmatched: 4. Germline CDR1 reads KGHSH; CDR2 reads LQKENI. The CDR3 has 14 amino acids. CDR3 in DNA: TGTGCCAGCTCATCCCAGGGGGTCAATCAGCCCCAGCATTTT. Amino acid sequence: CASSSQGVNQPQHF.

The genes are TRBV6-8 and TRBJ2-7; D tentatively reads TRBD1 or TRBD2 (5 bases each). Trimming cost V 1 base and J 2 bases, with 12 bases left between them. CDR3 length: 15 residues. CDR1 is MNHGY, CDR2 SAAAGT, per germline. The CDR3: CASSYFRDGAYEQYF. CDR3 sequence (DNA): TGTGCCAGCAGTTACTTCCGGGACGGCGCCTACGAGCAGTACTTC.

Judged by abundance, this clone is medium-sized. CDR3 bases: TGTGCCAGCAGTGAAGGGGTATCGGGGTTGCGGGCCGAGCAGTACTTC. Its translation is CASSEGVSGLRAEQYF. J is TRBJ2-7 and V is TRBV6-1; a possible D gene is TRBD2 (5 bases). V lost 1 base and J 6 bases, leaving 19 bases between the germline ends. Germline CDR1 MNHNS, CDR2 SASEGT. The CDR3 has 16 residues.

The V call is TRBV11-3, the J call TRBJ2-1; D gene ambiguous. Germline V lookup: CDR1 SGHNT, CDR2 YENEEA. This CDR3 region has 15 residues. V was shortened by 2 bases and J by 8 bases, with 16 bases between the two germline ends. CDR3 in amino acids: CASSLKVAPWDEQFF. CDR3 coding DNA: TGTGCCAGCAGCTTAAAGGTGGCCCCATGGGATGAGCAGTTCTTC.

This chain uses TRBV7-4 with TRBJ2-1; maybe TRBD2 (6 bases). Trimming left V 5 bases short and J 3 bases short, with 17 bases between. The germline gives CDR1 SGHVT, CDR2 SQSDAQ. This CDR3 region has 16 residues. The CDR3 DNA sequence: TGTGCCAGCAGCGTAGATAACGGGGGAATCTACAATGAGCAGTTCTTC. Its translation: CASSVDNGGIYNEQFF.

This clone occurred a few times. The V call is TRBV18, the J call TRBJ1-5; D may be TRBD1 (6 bases). Germline V gene lookup returns CDR1 KGHSH and CDR2 LQKENI. Trimming removed 6 bases at V and 6 bases at J, with 15 bases between. The CDR3 sequence is 14 residues long. Here the CDR3 DNA reads TGTGCCAGCTCCAACGACAGGCAGGGTCAGCCCCAGCATTTT. It yields the protein CASSNDRQGQPQHF.

The V gene is TRBV29-1, the J gene TRBJ2-3; D possibly corresponds to TRBD1 (7 bases). V was clipped by 4 bases and J by 0 bases, with 11 bases between them. Per germline, CDR1 SQVTM and CDR2 ANQGSEA. This CDR3 has 14 amino acids. Here the CDR3 reads CSVAEGASTDTQYF. The CDR3 DNA is TGCAGCGTTGCGGAGGGGGCAAGCACAGATACGCAGTATTTT.

This chain connects TRBV4-1 to TRBJ1-5, with a tentative D call TRBD1 (5 bases). There are 14 residues in the CDR3. The germline V gene encodes CDR1 MGHRA and CDR2 YSYEKL. V was pared by 0 bases and J by 2 bases, with 5 bases between. Here the CDR3 reads CASSQDRGNQPQHF. The CDR3 DNA reads TGCGCCAGCAGCCAAGACAGGGGCAATCAGCCCCAGCATTTT.

This clone was picked up a small number of times. V usage is TRBV6-1 and J usage is TRBJ1-1; weak D call: TRBD1 (5 bases). This CDR3 region has 15 residues. Germline CDR1 and CDR2: MNHNS and SASEGT. V lost 1 base to trimming and J lost 5 bases, with 14 bases between them. The DNA of the CDR3 is TGTGCCAGCAGTGAAGGGGAGCCAGGGTGGACTGAAGCTTTCTTT. Its translation is CASSEGEPGWTEAFF.

The J gene is TRBJ2-2, the V gene TRBV19; unclear D gene. Trimming took off 0 bases at V and 3 bases at J, with 2 bases between the two ends. This CDR3 contains 13 residues. Germline loops: CDR1 LNHDA, CDR2 SQIVND (reference sequence). CDR3 residues: CASSIEYTGELFF. The CDR3 DNA sequence: TGTGCCAGTAGTATAGAATACACCGGGGAGCTGTTTTTT.